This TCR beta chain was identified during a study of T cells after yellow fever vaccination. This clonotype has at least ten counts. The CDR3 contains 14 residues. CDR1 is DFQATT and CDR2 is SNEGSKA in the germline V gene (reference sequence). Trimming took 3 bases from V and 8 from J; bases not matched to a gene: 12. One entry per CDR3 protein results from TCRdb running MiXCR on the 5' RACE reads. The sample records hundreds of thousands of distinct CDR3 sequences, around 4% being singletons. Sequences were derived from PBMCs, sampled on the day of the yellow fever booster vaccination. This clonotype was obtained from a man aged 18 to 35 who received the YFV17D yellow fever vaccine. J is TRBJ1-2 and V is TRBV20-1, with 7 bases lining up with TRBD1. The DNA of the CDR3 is TGCAGTGCTAGGGAAACAGGGGACCTTGGGGGCTACACCTTC. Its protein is CSARETGDLGGYTF.